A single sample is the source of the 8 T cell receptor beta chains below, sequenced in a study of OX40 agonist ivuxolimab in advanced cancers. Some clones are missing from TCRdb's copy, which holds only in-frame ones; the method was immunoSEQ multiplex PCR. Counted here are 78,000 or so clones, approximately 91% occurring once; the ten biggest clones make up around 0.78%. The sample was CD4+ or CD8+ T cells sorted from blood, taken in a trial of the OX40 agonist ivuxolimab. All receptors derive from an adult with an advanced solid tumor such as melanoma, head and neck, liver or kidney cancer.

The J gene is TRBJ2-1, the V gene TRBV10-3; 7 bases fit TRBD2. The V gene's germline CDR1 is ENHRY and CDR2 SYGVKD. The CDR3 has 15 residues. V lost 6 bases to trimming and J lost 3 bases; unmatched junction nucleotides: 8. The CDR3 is CAIREAGGSYNEQFF. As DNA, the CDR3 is TGTGCCATCAGAGAGGCGGGCGGGAGCTACAATGAGCAGTTCTTC.

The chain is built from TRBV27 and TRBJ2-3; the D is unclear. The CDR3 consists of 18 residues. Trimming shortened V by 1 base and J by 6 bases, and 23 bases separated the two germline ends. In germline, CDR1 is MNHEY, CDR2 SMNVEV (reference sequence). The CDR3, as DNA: TGTGCCAGCAGTTTATACGCCCCCGTCGGTACATATAGGGATACGCAGTATTTT. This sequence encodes CASSLYAPVGTYRDTQYF.

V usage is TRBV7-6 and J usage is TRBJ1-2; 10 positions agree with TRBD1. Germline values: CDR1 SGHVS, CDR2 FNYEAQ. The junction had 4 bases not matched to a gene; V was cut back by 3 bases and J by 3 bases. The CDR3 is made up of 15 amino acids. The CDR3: CASSFTGTGDYGYTF. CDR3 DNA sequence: TGTGCCAGCAGCTTCACCGGGACAGGGGACTATGGCTACACCTTC.

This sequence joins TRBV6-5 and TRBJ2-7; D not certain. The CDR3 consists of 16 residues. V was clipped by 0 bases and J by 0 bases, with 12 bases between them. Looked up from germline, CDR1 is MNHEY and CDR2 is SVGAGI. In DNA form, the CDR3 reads TGTGCCAGCAGTTACTCGAGCGCCCGGAGCTCCTACGAGCAGTACTTC. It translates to CASSYSSARSSYEQYF.

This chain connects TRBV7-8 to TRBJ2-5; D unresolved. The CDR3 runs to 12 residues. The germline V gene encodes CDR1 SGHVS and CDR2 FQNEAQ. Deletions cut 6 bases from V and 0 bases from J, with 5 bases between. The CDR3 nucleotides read TGTGCCAGCAGTATGTACCAAGAGACCCAGTACTTC. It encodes CASSMYQETQYF.

DNA for the CDR3: TGTGCCAGCAGCTTTAAGAGGACAGGAGGAAACACCATATATTTT. Translating gives CASSFKRTGGNTIYF. The chain recombines TRBV5-6 with TRBJ1-3, with 7 bases identical to TRBD1. The germline gives CDR1 SGHDT, CDR2 YYEEEE. The CDR3 covers 15 residues. V shed 2 bases, J shed 4 bases, and the junction held 6 bases outside the gene matches.

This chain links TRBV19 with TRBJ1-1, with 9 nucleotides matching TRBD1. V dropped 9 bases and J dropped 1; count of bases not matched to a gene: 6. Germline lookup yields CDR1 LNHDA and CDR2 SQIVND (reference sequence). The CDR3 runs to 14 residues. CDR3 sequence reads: CASQTGGQNTEAFF. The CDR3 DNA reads TGTGCCAGCCAGACAGGGGGTCAGAACACTGAAGCTTTCTTT.

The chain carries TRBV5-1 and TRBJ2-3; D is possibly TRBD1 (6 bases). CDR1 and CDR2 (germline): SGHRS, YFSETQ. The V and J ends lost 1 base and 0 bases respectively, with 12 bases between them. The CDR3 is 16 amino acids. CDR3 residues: CASSLRAGASTDTQYF. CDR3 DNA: TGCGCCAGCAGCTTGAGGGCAGGGGCCAGCACAGATACGCAGTATTTT.